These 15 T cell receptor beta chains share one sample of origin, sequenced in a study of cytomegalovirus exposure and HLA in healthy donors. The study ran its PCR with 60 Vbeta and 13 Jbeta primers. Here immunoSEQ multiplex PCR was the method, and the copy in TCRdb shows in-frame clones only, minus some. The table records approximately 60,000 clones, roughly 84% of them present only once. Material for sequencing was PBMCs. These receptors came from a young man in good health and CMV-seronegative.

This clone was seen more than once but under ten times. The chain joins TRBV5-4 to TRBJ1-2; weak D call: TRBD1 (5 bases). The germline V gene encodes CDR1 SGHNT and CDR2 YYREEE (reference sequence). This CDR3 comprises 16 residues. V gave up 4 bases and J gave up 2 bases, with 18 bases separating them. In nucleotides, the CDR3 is TGTGCCAGCAGCCCCGGGGGGACTAAGACCAACTATGGCTACACCTTC. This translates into CASSPGGTKTNYGYTF.

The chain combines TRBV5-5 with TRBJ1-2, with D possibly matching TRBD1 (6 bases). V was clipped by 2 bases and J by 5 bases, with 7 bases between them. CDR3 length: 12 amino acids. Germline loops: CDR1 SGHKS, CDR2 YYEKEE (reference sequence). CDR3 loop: CASSFQGYGYTF. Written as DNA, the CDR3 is TGTGCCAGCAGCTTTCAGGGGTATGGCTACACCTTC.

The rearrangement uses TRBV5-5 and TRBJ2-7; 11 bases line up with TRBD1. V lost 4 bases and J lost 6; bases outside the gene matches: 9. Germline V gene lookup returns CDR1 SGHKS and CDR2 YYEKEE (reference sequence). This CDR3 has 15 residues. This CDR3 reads CASSLPDRGLSEQYF. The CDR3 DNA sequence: TGTGCCAGCAGCCTGCCGGACAGGGGGCTGTCCGAGCAGTACTTC.

CDR3 protein: CASSVLGAYGYTF. The CDR3 DNA follows: TGTGCCAGCAGCGTATTAGGGGCTTATGGCTACACCTTC. The chain employs TRBV9 and TRBJ1-2, with a weak D call TRBD1 (5 bases). Germline V gene lookup returns CDR1 SGDLS and CDR2 YYNGEE. V lost 1 base and J 5 bases, leaving 9 bases between the germline ends. The CDR3 totals 13 residues.

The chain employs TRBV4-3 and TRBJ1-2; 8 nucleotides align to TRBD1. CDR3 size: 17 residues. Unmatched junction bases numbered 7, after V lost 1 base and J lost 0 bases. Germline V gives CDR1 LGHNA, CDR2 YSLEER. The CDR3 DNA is TGCGCCAGCAGCCAAGGTCCTGGACAGGGAGCTAACTATGGCTACACCTTC. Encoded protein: CASSQGPGQGANYGYTF.

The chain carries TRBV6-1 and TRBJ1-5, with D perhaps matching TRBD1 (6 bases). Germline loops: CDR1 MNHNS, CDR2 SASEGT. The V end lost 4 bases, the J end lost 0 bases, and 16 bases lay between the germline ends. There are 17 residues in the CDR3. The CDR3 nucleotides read TGTGCCAGCAGTGCTCGCCCGACAGGATTTAGCAATCAGCCCCAGCATTTT. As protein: CASSARPTGFSNQPQHF.

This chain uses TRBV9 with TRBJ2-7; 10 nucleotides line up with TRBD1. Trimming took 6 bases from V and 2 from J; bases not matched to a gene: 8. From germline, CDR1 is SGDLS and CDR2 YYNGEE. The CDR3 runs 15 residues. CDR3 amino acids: CASTLGTGAAYEQYF. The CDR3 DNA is TGTGCCAGCACACTCGGGACAGGGGCTGCCTACGAGCAGTACTTC. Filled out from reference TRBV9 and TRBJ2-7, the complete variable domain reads DSGVTQTPKHLITATGQRVTLRCSPRSGDLSVYWYQQSLDQGLQFLIQYYNGEERAKGNILERFSAQQFPDLHSELNLSSLELGDSALYFCASTLGTGAAYEQYFGPGTRLTVT.

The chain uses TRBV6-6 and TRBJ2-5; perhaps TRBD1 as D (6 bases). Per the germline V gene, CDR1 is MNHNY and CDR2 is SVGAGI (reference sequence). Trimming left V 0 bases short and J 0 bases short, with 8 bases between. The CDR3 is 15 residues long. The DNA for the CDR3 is TGTGCCAGCAGTTACTCGGGGGCAGACCAAGAGACCCAGTACTTC. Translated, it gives CASSYSGADQETQYF.

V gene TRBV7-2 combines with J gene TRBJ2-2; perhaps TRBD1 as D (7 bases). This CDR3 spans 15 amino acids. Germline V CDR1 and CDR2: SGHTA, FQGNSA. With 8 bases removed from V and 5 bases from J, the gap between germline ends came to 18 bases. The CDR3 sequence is CASPSGGPGTGELFF. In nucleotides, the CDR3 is TGTGCCAGCCCCTCAGGGGGGCCGGGGACCGGGGAGCTGTTTTTT. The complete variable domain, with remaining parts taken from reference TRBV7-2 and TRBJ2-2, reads GAGVSQSPSNKVTEKGKDVELRCDPISGHTALYWYRQSLGQGLEFLIYFQGNSAPDKSGLPSDRFSAERTGGSVSTLTIQRTQQEDSAVYLCASPSGGPGTGELFFGEGSRLTVL.

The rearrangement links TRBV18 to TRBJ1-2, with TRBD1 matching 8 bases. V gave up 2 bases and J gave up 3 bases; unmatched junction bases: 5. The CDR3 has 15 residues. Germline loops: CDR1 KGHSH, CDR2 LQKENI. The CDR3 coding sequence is TGTGCCAGCTCACCAAGGGCGGACAGGGACTATGGCTACACCTTC. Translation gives CASSPRADRDYGYTF.

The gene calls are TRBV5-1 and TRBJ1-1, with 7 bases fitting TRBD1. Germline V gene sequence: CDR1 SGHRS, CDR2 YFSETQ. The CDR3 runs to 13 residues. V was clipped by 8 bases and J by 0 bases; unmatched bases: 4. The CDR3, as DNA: TGCGCCAGTACAGGGGATTTGAACACTGAAGCTTTCTTT. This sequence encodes CASTGDLNTEAFF. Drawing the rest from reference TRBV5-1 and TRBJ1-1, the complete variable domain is KAGVTQTPRYLIKTRGQQVTLSCSPISGHRSVSWYQQTPGQGLQFLFEYFSETQRNKGNFPGRFSGRQFSNSRSEMNVSTLELGDSALYLCASTGDLNTEAFFGQGTRLTVV.

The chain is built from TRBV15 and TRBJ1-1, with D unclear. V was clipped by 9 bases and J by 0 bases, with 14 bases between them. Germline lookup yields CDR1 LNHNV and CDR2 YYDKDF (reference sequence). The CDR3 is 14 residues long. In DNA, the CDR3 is TGTGCCACAACAATGGGCAATATGAACACTGAAGCTTTCTTT. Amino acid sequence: CATTMGNMNTEAFF. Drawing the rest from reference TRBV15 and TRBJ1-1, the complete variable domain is DAMVIQNPRYQVTQFGKPVTLSCSQTLNHNVMYWYQQKSSQAPKLLFHYYDKDFNNEADTPDNFQSRRPNTSFCFLDIRSPGLGDTAMYLCATTMGNMNTEAFFGQGTRLTVV.

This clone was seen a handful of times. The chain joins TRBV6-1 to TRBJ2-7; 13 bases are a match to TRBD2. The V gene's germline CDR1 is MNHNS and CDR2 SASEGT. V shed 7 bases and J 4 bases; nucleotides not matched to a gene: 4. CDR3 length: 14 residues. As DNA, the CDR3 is TGTGCCAGCACCGAGGGACTAGCGGGGTACGAGCAGTACTTC. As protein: CASTEGLAGYEQYF.

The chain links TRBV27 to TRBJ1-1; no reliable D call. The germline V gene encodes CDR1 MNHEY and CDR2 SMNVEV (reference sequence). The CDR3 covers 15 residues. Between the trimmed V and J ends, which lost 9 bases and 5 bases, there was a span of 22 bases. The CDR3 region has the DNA TGTGCCAGTTTTTATGTGACCTTACGAGGGACTGAAGCTTTCTTT. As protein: CASFYVTLRGTEAFF.

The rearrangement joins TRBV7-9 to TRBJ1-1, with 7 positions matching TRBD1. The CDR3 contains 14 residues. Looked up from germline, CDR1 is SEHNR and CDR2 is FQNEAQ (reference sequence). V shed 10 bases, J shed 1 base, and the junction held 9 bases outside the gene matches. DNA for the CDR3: TGTGCCACCACACAGGGGTCCGCGAACACTGAAGCTTTCTTT. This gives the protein CATTQGSANTEAFF.